The present entry profiles one TCR beta chain with its context. The sample is drawn from a study of blood T cell repertoires in COVID-19. Repertoires were generated with immunoSEQ multiplex PCR, while TCRdb's copy carries only in-frame clones and drops some. Altogether approximately 150,000 clones are present, about 83% being singletons, with the ten largest covering over 4.5%. This sequence originates from a human donor in a cohort sampled during active COVID-19. The sample consisted of peripheral blood.

CDR3 region: CASSLVRTGGPGELFF. Here the CDR3 DNA reads TGTGCCAGCAGCTTAGTCAGGACAGGGGGACCCGGGGAGCTGTTTTTT. The chain couples TRBV7-9 to TRBJ2-2; TRBD1 matches at 10 bases. The CDR3 consists of 16 residues. CDR1 is SEHNR and CDR2 is FQNEAQ in the germline V gene (reference sequence). Trimming removed 1 base from V and 6 bases from J; junction bases left unmatched: 5. Full variable domain (remainder filled in from reference TRBV7-9 and TRBJ2-2): DTGVSQNPRHKITKRGQNVTFRCDPISEHNRLYWYRQTLGQGPEFLTYFQNEAQLEKSRLLSDRFSAERPKGSFSTLEIQRTEQGDSAMYLCASSLVRTGGPGELFFGEGSRLTVL.